These 31 T cell receptor beta chains came from one sample sequenced in a study of shared clonotypes between healthy human individuals. Sequencing was performed with immunoSEQ multiplex PCR; in TCRdb, only in-frame clones are kept and a portion is missing. The data contain 980,000 or so clones, about three quarters of them singletons. The sequenced material came from memory CD4+ T cells sorted from blood. Stated subset: CD45RA-negative fraction. Receptors originate from a man aged 18 to 30 in good health.

To note about this clone: At the DNA level, this CDR3 is encoded by other sequences in the same sample as well. This CDR3 is CASSSGTTQETQYF. The CDR3 DNA is TGTGCCAGCAGCTCAGGGACTACCCAAGAGACCCAGTACTTC. The chain combines TRBV5-4 with TRBJ2-5, with 7 bases aligning to TRBD2. Trimming took 3 bases from V and 1 from J; bases not matched to a gene: 3. CDR1 and CDR2 (germline): SGHNT, YYREEE (reference sequence). This CDR3 is 14 amino acids long.

The rearrangement joins TRBV7-8 to TRBJ2-7; D gene ambiguous. Germline values: CDR1 SGHVS, CDR2 FQNEAQ. CDR3 length equals 13 residues. V was cut by 6 bases and J by 4 bases, with 13 bases left in between. The CDR3: CASSKALGYEQYF. DNA for the CDR3: TGTGCCAGCAGTAAGGCCCTCGGGTACGAGCAGTACTTC. Full variable domain (missing parts from reference TRBV7-8 and TRBJ2-7): GAGVSQSPRYKVAKRGQDVALRCDPISGHVSLFWYQQALGQGPEFLTYFQNEAQLDKSGLPSDRFFAERPEGSVSTLKIQRTQQEDSAVYLCASSKALGYEQYFGPGTRLTVT.

This sequence joins TRBV10-3 and TRBJ1-4, with TRBD1 matching over 7 bases. CDR1 is ENHRY and CDR2 is SYGVKD in the germline V gene. Trimming cost V 3 bases and J 3 bases; bases outside gene matches: 4. The CDR3 length is 15 residues. Here the CDR3 reads CAISDPRGANEKLFF. The DNA for the CDR3 is TGTGCCATCAGTGACCCCAGGGGGGCTAATGAAAAACTGTTTTTT.

The gene calls are TRBV7-2 and TRBJ2-2; TRBD1 agrees at 7 bases. With 6 bases clipped from V and 1 base from J, the junction kept 2 bases outside the gene matches. The V gene's germline CDR1 is SGHTA and CDR2 FQGNSA. The CDR3 totals 14 residues. This CDR3 is CASRGQMNTGELFF. The CDR3 DNA sequence: TGTGCCAGCAGGGGACAGATGAACACCGGGGAGCTGTTTTTT.

The chain is built from TRBV27 and TRBJ2-3, with 14 bases matching TRBD2. With 1 base clipped from V and 1 base from J, the junction kept 10 bases outside the gene matches. This CDR3 spans 20 amino acids. CDR1 is MNHEY, CDR2 SMNVEV, per germline (reference sequence). The CDR3 region is CASSLYPTSGRAGGTDTQYF. In DNA, the CDR3 is TGTGCCAGCAGTTTATACCCGACTAGCGGGAGGGCCGGGGGCACAGATACGCAGTATTTT.

This chain links TRBV27 with TRBJ1-6; D is unclear. Germline V gene lookup returns CDR1 MNHEY and CDR2 SMNVEV (reference sequence). The CDR3 is 14 residues long. V lost 3 bases and J 9 bases, leaving 12 bases between the germline ends. CDR3 residues: CASSFRQAASPLHF. CDR3 in DNA: TGTGCCAGCAGTTTCAGGCAGGCGGCTTCACCCCTCCACTTT.

CDR3 region: CASSPPGLADNNEQFF. CDR3 nucleotide sequence: TGTGCCAGCTCACCACCGGGACTAGCGGATAACAATGAGCAGTTCTTC. This chain joins TRBV18 and TRBJ2-1; 11 positions match TRBD2. The CDR3 length is 16 residues. Per the germline V gene, CDR1 is KGHSH and CDR2 is LQKENI. The V segment lost 0 bases and the J segment 5 bases; nucleotides outside the gene matches: 3.

A remark on this clone: This sequence is one base from a far larger clone and is likely a read error. The rearrangement joins TRBV6-1 to TRBJ1-5; D remains unclear. The CDR3 spans 12 residues. Germline CDR1 is MNHNS and CDR2 is SASEGT. Trimming shortened V by 6 bases and J by 0 bases, and 3 bases separated the two germline ends. The CDR3 is CASRPSNQPQHF. The CDR3 DNA reads as TGTGCCAGCAGACCTAGCAATCAGCCCCAGCATTTT.

This chain links TRBV7-2 with TRBJ2-3; 12 nucleotides match TRBD2. Germline V gene data show CDR1 as SGHTA and CDR2 as FQGNSA. The V and J ends lost 1 base and 3 bases, in that order; junction bases with no gene match: 8. The CDR3 sequence is 18 residues long. This CDR3 reads CASSLGVGLAGSTDTQYF. The CDR3, as DNA: TGTGCCAGCAGCTTAGGGGTGGGACTAGCGGGTTCGACAGATACGCAGTATTTT.

The chain links TRBV10-3 to TRBJ1-2; D may be TRBD1 (5 bases). V was trimmed by 7 bases and J by 4 bases, leaving 10 bases between them. The germline V gene encodes CDR1 ENHRY and CDR2 SYGVKD. The CDR3 length is 12 residues. In DNA, the CDR3 is TGTGCCATCAAGCCCGACAGCTATGGCTACACCTTC. Its protein is CAIKPDSYGYTF.

This clone was recorded once. The chain carries TRBV9 and TRBJ1-1; perhaps TRBD1 as D (5 bases). This CDR3 region has 15 residues. Trimming removed 0 bases from V and 3 bases from J, with 12 bases in between. Germline assignment: CDR1 SGDLS and CDR2 YYNGEE. In DNA form, the CDR3 reads TGTGCCAGCAGCGTAGGTCCGTGGGGGGACACTGAAGCTTTCTTT. This codes for CASSVGPWGDTEAFF.

J is TRBJ1-3 and V is TRBV28, with a possible D match to TRBD1 (6 bases). Germline values: CDR1 MDHEN, CDR2 SYDVKM. The CDR3 length is 15 residues. V lost 6 bases, J lost 2 bases, and 14 bases lay in between. The CDR3 region has the DNA TGTGCCAGCAGGGCACAGGGCAAGCCTGGAAACACCATATATTTT. This gives the protein CASRAQGKPGNTIYF.

The chain carries TRBV9 and TRBJ1-5, with D possibly matching TRBD1 (6 bases). The germline V and J ends were trimmed by 3 bases and 1 base, with 8 bases remaining between them. Germline-derived CDR1 and CDR2 are SGDLS and YYNGEE. The CDR3 consists of 14 residues. The CDR3 DNA follows: TGTGCCAGCAGCGCGGACAGAAGCAATCAGCCCCAGCATTTT. Translating it yields CASSADRSNQPQHF.

A few counts support this clone. The chain employs TRBV2 and TRBJ1-2; TRBD1 is a possible D gene (5 bases). V lost 4 bases to trimming and J lost 2 bases, with 8 bases between them. Germline lookup yields CDR1 SNHLY and CDR2 FYNNEI. CDR3 length: 13 amino acids. As DNA, the CDR3 is TGTGCCAGCAGTGTGGCAGGGAACTATGGCTACACCTTC. Translation gives CASSVAGNYGYTF.

This clone was counted once. This rearrangement joins TRBV2 to TRBJ1-2, with D unclear. Germline V lookup: CDR1 SNHLY, CDR2 FYNNEI. The CDR3 runs to 11 residues. Here the CDR3 DNA reads TGTTGCTGGACGGCCCTCTATGGCTACACCTTC. Protein sequence: CCWTALYGYTF. The entire variable domain, with the rest obtained from reference TRBV2 and TRBJ1-2, is as follows: EPEVTQTPSHQVTQMGQEVILRCVPISNHLYFYWYRQILGQKVEFLVSFYNNEISEKSEIFDDQFSVERPDGSNFTLKIRSTKLEDSAMYFCCWTALYGYTFGSGTRLTVV.

This chain uses TRBV28 with TRBJ1-6, with 10 bases lining up with TRBD1. V gave up 8 bases and J gave up 9 bases; unmatched junction bases: 4. The CDR3 spans 13 residues. CDR1 MDHEN and CDR2 SYDVKM come from the germline V gene. CDR3 sequence: CASLRDRGSPLHF. CDR3 nucleotide sequence: TGTGCCAGCCTCCGGGACAGGGGTTCACCCCTCCACTTT.

The chain recombines TRBV6-5 with TRBJ1-5; 10 bases map to TRBD1. V gave up 6 bases and J gave up 5 bases; unmatched junction bases: 4. Germline lookup yields CDR1 MNHEY and CDR2 SVGAGI. The CDR3 totals 14 residues. The CDR3 here is CASRTGGLDQPQHF. CDR3 in DNA: TGTGCCAGCAGGACAGGGGGCTTAGATCAGCCCCAGCATTTT.

The V call is TRBV27, the J call TRBJ1-4; D is perhaps TRBD1 (5 bases). Trimming removed 8 bases from V and 8 bases from J, with 15 bases in between. CDR1 and CDR2 from the germline V gene are MNHEY and SMNVEV (reference sequence). The CDR3 sequence is 13 residues long. CDR3 protein: CASAGGVGEKLFF. In DNA form, the CDR3 reads TGTGCCAGCGCGGGAGGGGTAGGGGAAAAACTGTTTTTT.

The V call is TRBV28, the J call TRBJ1-5, with 9 nucleotides matching TRBD1. V shed 5 bases, J shed 7 bases, and the junction held 9 bases outside the gene matches. The germline CDR1 and CDR2 sequences are MDHEN and SYDVKM. This CDR3 has 15 residues. Here the CDR3 DNA reads TGTGCCAGCAGTCTACGGACAGGGGTTATGCAGCCCCAGCATTTT. This gives the protein CASSLRTGVMQPQHF.

The chain couples TRBV27 to TRBJ2-4; possible D gene TRBD2, 5 bases. CDR3 length: 17 residues. Trimming removed 6 bases from V and 2 bases from J, with 20 bases in between. The V gene's germline CDR1 is MNHEY and CDR2 SMNVEV (reference sequence). The CDR3: CASSRRTSGVSKNIQYF. The CDR3, as DNA: TGTGCCAGCAGCCGCAGGACTTCCGGGGTGTCCAAAAACATTCAGTACTTC.

The CDR3 loop is CASSTQGNYNEQFF. In nucleotides, the CDR3 is TGTGCCAGCAGCACGCAGGGAAATTACAATGAGCAGTTCTTC. V gene TRBV6-6 combines with J gene TRBJ2-1; maybe TRBD1 (5 bases). The CDR3 sequence is 14 residues long. Trimming shortened V by 6 bases and J by 4 bases, and 13 bases separated the two germline ends. In germline, CDR1 is MNHNY, CDR2 SVGAGI (reference sequence).

J is TRBJ2-3 and V is TRBV20-1; unclear D gene. Trimming took 6 bases from V and 6 from J, leaving 10 bases between them. CDR1 DFQATT and CDR2 SNEGSKA come from the germline V gene (reference sequence). The CDR3 consists of 11 residues. CDR3 coding DNA: TGCAGTGCCCAGGAAGGGGATACGCAGTATTTT. It is translated as CSAQEGDTQYF.

This clone was seen once. J is TRBJ1-1 and V is TRBV6-5; perhaps TRBD1 as D (6 bases). V was cut by 7 bases and J by 3 bases, with 15 bases left in between. The CDR3 loop spans 14 amino acids. Germline V gene sequence: CDR1 MNHEY, CDR2 SVGAGI. DNA of the CDR3: TGTGCCAGCACCTCCGAGGGGGGGCACACTGAAGCTTTCTTT. Translation gives CASTSEGGHTEAFF.

The chain is built from TRBV14 and TRBJ2-2; maybe TRBD2 (6 bases). Germline CDR1 SGHDN, CDR2 FVKESK. V shed 6 bases and J shed 1 base, with 12 bases lying between them. This CDR3 has 15 amino acids. Here the CDR3 DNA reads TGTGCCAGCAGGGATACCGGGAGGAACACCGGGGAGCTGTTTTTT. This encodes CASRDTGRNTGELFF.

This chain joins TRBV2 and TRBJ2-5; TRBD2 aligns across 12 bases. The CDR3 contains 13 residues. Looked up from germline, CDR1 is SNHLY and CDR2 is FYNNEI. Trimming cost V 9 bases and J 7 bases; bases outside gene matches: 6. CDR3 nucleotide sequence: TGTGCCAGTTCACTAGCGGGAGGAGGGACCCAGTACTTC. This encodes CASSLAGGGTQYF.

V and J are TRBV11-1 and TRBJ2-3; D is ambiguous. Germline-derived CDR1 and CDR2 are SGHAT and FQDESV (reference sequence). Trimming left V 5 bases short and J 1 base short, with 13 bases between. The CDR3 is made up of 15 amino acids. Here the CDR3 reads CASSQEPPGTDTQYF. CDR3 sequence (DNA): TGTGCCAGCAGCCAAGAGCCCCCTGGCACAGATACGCAGTATTTT.

This sequence joins TRBV5-6 and TRBJ1-1; D gene uncertain. Trimming took off 4 bases at V and 4 bases at J, with 17 bases between the two ends. CDR1 SGHDT and CDR2 YYEEEE come from the germline V gene. CDR3 size: 15 residues. The CDR3 region is CASSNHGLRGTEAFF. The CDR3 region has the DNA TGTGCCAGCAGCAACCACGGGCTCCGCGGCACTGAAGCTTTCTTT.

The count of this clone is one. The CDR3 spells CASSEVGGAYEKLFF. The CDR3 DNA reads TGCGCCAGCAGTGAGGTAGGGGGGGCCTATGAAAAACTGTTTTTT. V usage is TRBV10-1 and J usage is TRBJ1-4, with a possible D match to TRBD1 (6 bases). The CDR3 has 15 amino acids. V shed 2 bases and J shed 6 bases, with 13 bases lying between them. Germline CDR1 reads WNHNN; CDR2 reads SYGVQD (reference sequence).

This CDR3 is CASSLVSVGANTGELFF. In DNA, the CDR3 is TGTGCCAGCAGCTTAGTCTCTGTAGGCGCGAACACCGGGGAGCTGTTTTTT. The chain is built from TRBV7-2 and TRBJ2-2; D call uncertain. Trimming pared 1 base from V and 0 bases from J, leaving 12 bases between. CDR3 length: 17 residues. CDR1 and CDR2 from the germline V gene are SGHTA and FQGNSA. Full variable domain (remainder filled in from reference TRBV7-2 and TRBJ2-2): GAGVSQSPSNKVTEKGKDVELRCDPISGHTALYWYRQSLGQGLEFLIYFQGNSAPDKSGLPSDRFSAERTGGSVSTLTIQRTQQEDSAVYLCASSLVSVGANTGELFFGEGSRLTVL.

The chain is built from TRBV5-4 and TRBJ2-3; TRBD1 agrees at 9 bases. CDR3 length: 14 amino acids. The trim removed 5 bases at V and 6 bases at J, leaving 7 bases unmatched. CDR1 SGHNT and CDR2 YYREEE come from the germline V gene (reference sequence). CDR3 residues: CASSLGQGWDTQYF. In DNA, the CDR3 is TGTGCCAGCAGTCTCGGACAGGGGTGGGATACGCAGTATTTT.

The CDR3 DNA sequence: TGCGCCAGCAGCTTGGCGGCGGACAGTGAAAAACTGTTTTTT. As protein: CASSLAADSEKLFF. This rearrangement joins TRBV5-1 to TRBJ1-4, with a tentative D call TRBD1 (6 bases). The germline V gene encodes CDR1 SGHRS and CDR2 YFSETQ. The CDR3 runs to 14 residues. Trimming removed 0 bases at V and 7 bases at J, with 10 bases between.